This TCR beta chain was observed in a study of shared clonotypes between healthy human individuals. Study conclusions and caveats: Memory subsets had estimated richness that was generally smaller than that of naive subsets. Clonotypes which were not shared had lower generation probabilities than clonotypes that all four donors shared.

Data came from immunoSEQ multiplex PCR; TCRdb stores just in-frame clones and leaves some out. The sample shows about 2 million clones, about 95% of them seen only once. Donation came from healthy HIV-negative adults that had no recent acute infections or vaccinations. Among the donors, all were Caucasian adults who lived in Nashville, Tennessee. Note on this clone: No antigen is known for it. At the DNA level, this CDR3 is encoded by other sequences in the same sample as well.

Germline loops: CDR1 SGHNT, CDR2 YENEEA. The CDR3 is 12 residues long. Trimming left V 6 bases short and J 3 bases short, with 8 bases between. The sample was naive CD4+ T cells sorted from blood. Subset in this sample: CD45RA+ positively selected. The V call is TRBV11-3, the J call TRBJ1-1; no clear D gene. This clonotype was obtained from a man younger than 35 in good health. The CDR3 nucleotides are TGTGCCAGCAGTAGGAGGGACACTGAAGCTTTCTTT. This codes for CASSRRDTEAFF.